One and the same sample provided the 25 T cell receptor beta chains below, sequenced in a study of radiotherapy plus CTLA-4 blockade in lung cancer. Only in-frame clones appear in the TCRdb table, and some are missing; sequencing was by immunoSEQ multiplex PCR. The table shows 30,000 to 40,000 clones, with approximately 85% occurring only once. The material sequenced was peripheral blood, taken from a patient treated with radiotherapy plus ipilimumab. These receptors were collected from a human donor with non-small cell lung cancer who had stable disease on radiotherapy plus ipilimumab.

The V and J genes are TRBV5-1 and TRBJ2-7, with a tentative D call TRBD1 (6 bases). The CDR3 is made up of 14 amino acids. Germline CDR1 reads SGHRS; CDR2 reads YFSETQ. The V end lost 4 bases, the J end lost 5 bases, and 16 bases lay between the germline ends. CDR3 coding DNA: TGCGCCAGCAGCCCCACCTTACAGGGCCACGAGCAGTACTTC. This gives the protein CASSPTLQGHEQYF.

The gene calls are TRBV7-8 and TRBJ2-3; TRBD2 matches 8 bases. From germline, CDR1 is SGHVS and CDR2 FQNEAQ. The CDR3 is 19 residues long. J lost 0 bases, V lost 0 bases, and 11 bases had no gene match. In nucleotides, the CDR3 is TGTGCCAGCAGCTTAGCTCCCAAAGGACTAGCCGAAAGCACAGATACGCAGTATTTT. It is translated as CASSLAPKGLAESTDTQYF.

The chain uses TRBV7-2 and TRBJ2-1; 11 bases match TRBD2. CDR3 length: 15 amino acids. The J segment lost 7 bases and the V segment lost 5 bases, leaving 7 bases of the junction unmatched. CDR1 SGHTA and CDR2 FQGNSA come from the germline V gene. The CDR3 region is CASSLGWTSGNEQFF. CDR3 nucleotides: TGTGCCAGCAGCCTAGGGTGGACTAGCGGGAATGAGCAGTTCTTC. Filled out from reference TRBV7-2 and TRBJ2-1, the complete variable domain reads GAGVSQSPSNKVTEKGKDVELRCDPISGHTALYWYRQSLGQGLEFLIYFQGNSAPDKSGLPSDRFSAERTGGSVSTLTIQRTQQEDSAVYLCASSLGWTSGNEQFFGPGTRLTVL.

The count of this clone is one. The chain combines TRBV18 with TRBJ2-6, with D possibly matching TRBD1 (6 bases). Trimming stripped 3 bases from V and 0 bases from J, with 15 bases between. Looked up from germline, CDR1 is KGHSH and CDR2 is LQKENI. The CDR3 runs to 18 residues. The CDR3 sequence: CASSPSGTLTSGANVLTF. The CDR3 DNA reads TGTGCCAGCTCACCCTCCGGGACACTCACCTCTGGGGCCAACGTCCTGACTTTC.

CDR3 sequence reads: CAISERPRENIQYF. The CDR3 bases are TGTGCCATCAGTGAGCGGCCCCGGGAAAACATTCAGTACTTC. The chain links TRBV10-3 to TRBJ2-4; D gene ambiguous. Trimming cost V 2 bases and J 5 bases, with 10 bases left between them. The CDR3 consists of 14 residues. Looked up from germline, CDR1 is ENHRY and CDR2 is SYGVKD.

Turning to this clone: A read error may produce the germline difference seen at one junction end. V and J are TRBV14 and TRBJ2-4; D is unresolved. CDR1 and CDR2 from the germline V gene are SGHDN and FVKESK. The CDR3 extends over 13 amino acids. The CDR3 coding sequence is TGTGCCAGCAGCCAAGTTTCCACCGGAGCAGTGCACTTC. Translating gives CASSQVSTGAVHF.

This chain connects TRBV5-4 to TRBJ1-1; D remains ambiguous. V was trimmed by 5 bases and J by 0 bases, leaving 5 bases between them. The CDR3 sequence is 12 residues long. Germline V CDR1 and CDR2: SGHNT, YYREEE (reference sequence). The CDR3 here is CASRGMNTEAFF. In nucleotides, the CDR3 is TGTGCCAGCAGGGGCATGAACACTGAAGCTTTCTTT.

The genes are TRBV2 and TRBJ2-7, with TRBD2 identical over 11 bases. Germline lookup yields CDR1 SNHLY and CDR2 FYNNEI. The J segment lost 1 base and the V segment lost 3 bases, leaving 14 bases of the junction unmatched. The CDR3 covers 19 residues. CDR3 amino acids: CASSDMHGGVAGGSYEQYF. The CDR3 nucleotides are TGTGCCAGCAGTGATATGCATGGTGGTGTAGCGGGAGGGTCCTACGAGCAGTACTTC.

A single count supports this clone. This chain joins TRBV19 and TRBJ2-1; no definite D call. With 3 bases removed from V and 5 bases from J, the gap between germline ends came to 14 bases. Germline CDR1 LNHDA, CDR2 SQIVND (reference sequence). There are 15 residues in the CDR3. The CDR3 here is CASSMNTAPNNEQFF. The CDR3 DNA reads TGTGCCAGTAGTATGAATACCGCGCCCAACAATGAGCAGTTCTTC.

V is TRBV2 and J is TRBJ1-1; TRBD1 is a possible D gene (6 bases). V lost 0 bases and J 10 bases, leaving 12 bases between the germline ends. This CDR3 comprises 13 residues. CDR1 is SNHLY and CDR2 is FYNNEI in the germline V gene. CDR3 residues: CASSEAKQGGAFF. CDR3 DNA: TGTGCCAGCAGTGAAGCGAAACAGGGTGGAGCTTTCTTT.

The chain employs TRBV6-4 and TRBJ2-3; TRBD2 matches 9 bases. With 4 bases clipped from V and 0 bases from J, the junction kept 2 bases outside the gene matches. The CDR3 has 15 amino acids. Germline V gene lookup returns CDR1 MRHNA and CDR2 SNTAGT. Here the CDR3 reads CASSVLAGSTDTQYF. The CDR3 bases are TGTGCCAGCAGTGTTCTAGCGGGGAGCACAGATACGCAGTATTTT.

The chain couples TRBV30 to TRBJ2-3, with 11 bases that match TRBD2. The V gene end was trimmed by 2 bases and the J gene end by 2 bases; junction bases not matched to a gene: 3. The CDR3 runs to 15 residues. Germline CDR1 reads GTSNPN; CDR2 reads SVGIG (reference sequence). The DNA of the CDR3 is TGTGCCTGGAGTCTAGCGGGAGGTCCCACAGATACGCAGTATTTT. Encoded protein: CAWSLAGGPTDTQYF.

This CDR3 is CSVGLASGDTGELFF. DNA of the CDR3: TGCAGCGTTGGTTTGGCAAGCGGGGACACCGGGGAGCTGTTTTTT. The chain is built from TRBV29-1 and TRBJ2-2; the match to TRBD2 covers 7 bases. CDR1 is SQVTM and CDR2 is ANQGSEA in the germline V gene. The CDR3 spans 15 residues. V was clipped by 4 bases and J by 3 bases; unmatched bases: 8.

Comments on this clone: Germline is not matched at one junction end, which may reflect a read error. This chain uses TRBV6-5 with TRBJ2-1; D may be TRBD1 (5 bases). The germline V gene encodes CDR1 MNHEY and CDR2 SVGAGI. The length of the CDR3 is 13 residues. CDR3 sequence reads: CASSLQAYSEQFF. The CDR3 nucleotides read TGTGCCAGCAGTTTACAGGCCTACAGTGAGCAGTTCTTC.

This rearrangement joins TRBV9 to TRBJ2-2, with D perhaps matching TRBD1 (6 bases). The length of the CDR3 is 14 residues. Trimming cost V 0 bases and J 6 bases, with 9 bases left between them. Per germline, CDR1 SGDLS and CDR2 YYNGEE. DNA of the CDR3: TGTGCCAGCAGCGTAGCTTCAGGGGCCGGGGAGCTGTTTTTT. Amino acid sequence: CASSVASGAGELFF.

The chain employs TRBV5-1 and TRBJ2-5; TRBD1 agrees at 9 bases. The J call is uncertain, as TRBJ2-7 better fits the DNA end. CDR3 size: 16 residues. Germline V gene sequence: CDR1 SGHRS, CDR2 YFSETQ. The CDR3 loop is CASSLAGTGSGHEQYF. Here the CDR3 DNA reads TGCGCCAGCAGCTTGGCCGGGACAGGGAGCGGCCACGAGCAGTACTTC.

V gene TRBV18 combines with J gene TRBJ1-1, with D unclear. Between the trimmed V and J ends, which lost 3 bases and 1 base, there was a span of 9 bases. Germline loops: CDR1 KGHSH, CDR2 LQKENI. The CDR3 totals 14 residues. The CDR3 DNA is TGTGCCAGCTCACCGGTTCGGGGGAACACTGAAGCTTTCTTT. Protein: CASSPVRGNTEAFF.

This clone was found once. At the DNA level, this CDR3 is encoded by other sequences in the same sample as well. The chain employs TRBV9 and TRBJ1-3; D unclear. Between the trimmed V and J ends, which lost 2 bases and 7 bases, there was a span of 7 bases. The CDR3 totals 12 residues. Germline loops: CDR1 SGDLS, CDR2 YYNGEE. CDR3 DNA: TGTGCCAGCAGCGTGACGGGGAACACCATATATTTT. Encoded protein: CASSVTGNTIYF.

On this clone: Other nucleotide sequences from this sample produce the same CDR3. This chain uses TRBV19 with TRBJ2-3; 13 positions agree with TRBD2. The CDR3 contains 17 residues. J gave up 2 bases and V 5 bases, and 7 bases lay outside the gene matches. Germline V lookup: CDR1 LNHDA, CDR2 SQIVND (reference sequence). The CDR3 here is CASSVGTSGTYTDTQYF. The CDR3 DNA sequence: TGTGCCAGTAGTGTCGGGACTAGCGGGACCTACACAGATACGCAGTATTTT.

The rearrangement uses TRBV4-1 and TRBJ2-7; D possibly corresponds to TRBD1 (7 bases). Trimming took off 2 bases at V and 4 bases at J, with 15 bases between the two ends. The CDR3 spans 15 residues. From germline, CDR1 is MGHRA and CDR2 YSYEKL. CDR3 DNA sequence: TGCGCCAGCAGCCAATCAGGGGGGACCTATTACGAGCAGTACTTC. The encoded protein is CASSQSGGTYYEQYF.

The chain is built from TRBV19 and TRBJ1-2, with D possibly TRBD1 on 5 matching bases. In germline, CDR1 is LNHDA, CDR2 SQIVND (reference sequence). The CDR3 loop spans 15 amino acids. Trimming shortened V by 7 bases and J by 5 bases, and 20 bases separated the two germline ends. The CDR3 spells CASTPVVGRAYGYTF. CDR3 nucleotides: TGTGCCAGTACCCCTGTCGTGGGCAGGGCTTATGGCTACACCTTC.

The rearrangement joins TRBV7-2 to TRBJ2-7; the D gene is possibly TRBD1 (5 bases). The V gene lost 3 bases and the J gene lost 2 bases, with 11 bases spanning the gap. In germline, CDR1 is SGHTA, CDR2 FQGNSA. The CDR3 contains 14 residues. The CDR3 DNA is TGTGCCAGCAGCTTTACTACAGGAACCTACGAGCAGTACTTC. Its translation is CASSFTTGTYEQYF.

V usage is TRBV6-5 and J usage is TRBJ1-3, with D perhaps TRBD1 (6 bases). The CDR3 consists of 14 residues. Trimming shortened V by 7 bases and J by 0 bases, and 10 bases separated the two germline ends. Germline CDR1 is MNHEY and CDR2 is SVGAGI. The CDR3 region is CASTQDSSGNTIYF. CDR3 sequence (DNA): TGTGCCAGCACCCAGGACAGCTCTGGAAACACCATATATTTT.

The chain links TRBV5-1 to TRBJ1-1; D may be TRBD1 (6 bases). The V end was cut by 1 base, the J end by 4 bases, with 8 bases between. The CDR3 covers 13 residues. From germline, CDR1 is SGHRS and CDR2 YFSETQ. The CDR3 protein is CASSLRGGTEAFF. CDR3 in DNA: TGCGCCAGCAGCTTGAGGGGGGGCACTGAAGCTTTCTTT.

This clone showed up just a few times. V is TRBV28 and J is TRBJ2-7; the match to TRBD1 covers 9 bases. Germline V CDR1 and CDR2: MDHEN, SYDVKM. V lost 4 bases to trimming and J lost 3 bases; unmatched junction nucleotides: 10. This CDR3 has 16 residues. As DNA, the CDR3 is TGTGCCAGCAGTTCAGCCCACAGGGGGCAGGGCTACGAGCAGTACTTC. This sequence encodes CASSSAHRGQGYEQYF.